This TCR beta chain derives from a study of beta chain features in type 1 diabetes. Germline CDR1 LGHNA, CDR2 YSLEER. Trimming left V 0 bases short and J 3 bases short, with 9 bases between. This CDR3 is 15 amino acids long. Isolated RNA was reverse transcribed in full, so expressed TCRB transcripts were sequenced. Sequenced by immunoSEQ multiplex PCR; TCRdb stores in-frame clones only, minus some. The sample carries 350,000 to 450,000 clones, roughly 14% recorded once. The TCR comes from a man aged 25 to 40 in good health. The J gene is TRBJ1-5, the V gene TRBV4-3; D ambiguous. Sequenced input: naive CD4+ T cells from blood. The CDR3 reads CASSQDREVNQPQHF. Written as DNA, the CDR3 is TGCGCCAGCAGCCAAGATCGAGAGGTCAATCAGCCCCAGCATTTT.